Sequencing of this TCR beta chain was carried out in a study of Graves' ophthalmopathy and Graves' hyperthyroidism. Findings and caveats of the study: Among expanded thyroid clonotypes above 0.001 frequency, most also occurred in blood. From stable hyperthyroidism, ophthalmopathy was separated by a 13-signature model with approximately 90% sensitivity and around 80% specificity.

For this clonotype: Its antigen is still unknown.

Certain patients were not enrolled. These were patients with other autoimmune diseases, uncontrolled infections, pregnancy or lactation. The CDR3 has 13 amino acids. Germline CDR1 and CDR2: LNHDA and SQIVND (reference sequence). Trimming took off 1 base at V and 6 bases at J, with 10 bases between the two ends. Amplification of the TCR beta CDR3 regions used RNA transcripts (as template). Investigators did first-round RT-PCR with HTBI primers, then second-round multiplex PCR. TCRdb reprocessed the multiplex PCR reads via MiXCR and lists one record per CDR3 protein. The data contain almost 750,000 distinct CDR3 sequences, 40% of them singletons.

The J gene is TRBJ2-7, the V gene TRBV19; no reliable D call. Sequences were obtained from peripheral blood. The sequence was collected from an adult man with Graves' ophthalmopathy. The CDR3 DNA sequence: TGTGCCAGTAGTATAGGGAATCCAGCCGAGCAGTACTTC. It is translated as CASSIGNPAEQYF.